The T cell receptor (beta chain) under discussion was sequenced for a study of blood T cell repertoires in COVID-19. In the study overall: COVID-19 samples collected from the United States, Italy and Spain covered acute and convalescent phases. Sources were T cells, B-cell-depleted T cells, or PBMCs; the material itself was cDNA or gDNA.

The V end was cut by 2 bases, the J end by 8 bases, with 12 bases between. Germline V CDR1 and CDR2: GTSNPN, SVGIG (reference sequence). This CDR3 contains 12 residues. Study processing details: Reference gene primer amplification gave estimated nucleated cell counts. Some clones are missing from TCRdb's copy, which holds only in-frame ones; the method was immunoSEQ multiplex PCR. From that table come the V and J calls and clone size; the DNA was used to work out D and trimming. The sample contains 75,000 to 100,000 clones, roughly three quarters of which appear only once. Material for sequencing was peripheral blood. This TCR was recovered from a woman of 80 years or more with acute or convalescent COVID-19. The V call is TRBV30, the J call TRBJ1-2; D is unclear. The CDR3 sequence: CAWSPVPLGYTF. As DNA, the CDR3 is TGTGCCTGGAGTCCCGTCCCTTTGGGCTACACCTTC.